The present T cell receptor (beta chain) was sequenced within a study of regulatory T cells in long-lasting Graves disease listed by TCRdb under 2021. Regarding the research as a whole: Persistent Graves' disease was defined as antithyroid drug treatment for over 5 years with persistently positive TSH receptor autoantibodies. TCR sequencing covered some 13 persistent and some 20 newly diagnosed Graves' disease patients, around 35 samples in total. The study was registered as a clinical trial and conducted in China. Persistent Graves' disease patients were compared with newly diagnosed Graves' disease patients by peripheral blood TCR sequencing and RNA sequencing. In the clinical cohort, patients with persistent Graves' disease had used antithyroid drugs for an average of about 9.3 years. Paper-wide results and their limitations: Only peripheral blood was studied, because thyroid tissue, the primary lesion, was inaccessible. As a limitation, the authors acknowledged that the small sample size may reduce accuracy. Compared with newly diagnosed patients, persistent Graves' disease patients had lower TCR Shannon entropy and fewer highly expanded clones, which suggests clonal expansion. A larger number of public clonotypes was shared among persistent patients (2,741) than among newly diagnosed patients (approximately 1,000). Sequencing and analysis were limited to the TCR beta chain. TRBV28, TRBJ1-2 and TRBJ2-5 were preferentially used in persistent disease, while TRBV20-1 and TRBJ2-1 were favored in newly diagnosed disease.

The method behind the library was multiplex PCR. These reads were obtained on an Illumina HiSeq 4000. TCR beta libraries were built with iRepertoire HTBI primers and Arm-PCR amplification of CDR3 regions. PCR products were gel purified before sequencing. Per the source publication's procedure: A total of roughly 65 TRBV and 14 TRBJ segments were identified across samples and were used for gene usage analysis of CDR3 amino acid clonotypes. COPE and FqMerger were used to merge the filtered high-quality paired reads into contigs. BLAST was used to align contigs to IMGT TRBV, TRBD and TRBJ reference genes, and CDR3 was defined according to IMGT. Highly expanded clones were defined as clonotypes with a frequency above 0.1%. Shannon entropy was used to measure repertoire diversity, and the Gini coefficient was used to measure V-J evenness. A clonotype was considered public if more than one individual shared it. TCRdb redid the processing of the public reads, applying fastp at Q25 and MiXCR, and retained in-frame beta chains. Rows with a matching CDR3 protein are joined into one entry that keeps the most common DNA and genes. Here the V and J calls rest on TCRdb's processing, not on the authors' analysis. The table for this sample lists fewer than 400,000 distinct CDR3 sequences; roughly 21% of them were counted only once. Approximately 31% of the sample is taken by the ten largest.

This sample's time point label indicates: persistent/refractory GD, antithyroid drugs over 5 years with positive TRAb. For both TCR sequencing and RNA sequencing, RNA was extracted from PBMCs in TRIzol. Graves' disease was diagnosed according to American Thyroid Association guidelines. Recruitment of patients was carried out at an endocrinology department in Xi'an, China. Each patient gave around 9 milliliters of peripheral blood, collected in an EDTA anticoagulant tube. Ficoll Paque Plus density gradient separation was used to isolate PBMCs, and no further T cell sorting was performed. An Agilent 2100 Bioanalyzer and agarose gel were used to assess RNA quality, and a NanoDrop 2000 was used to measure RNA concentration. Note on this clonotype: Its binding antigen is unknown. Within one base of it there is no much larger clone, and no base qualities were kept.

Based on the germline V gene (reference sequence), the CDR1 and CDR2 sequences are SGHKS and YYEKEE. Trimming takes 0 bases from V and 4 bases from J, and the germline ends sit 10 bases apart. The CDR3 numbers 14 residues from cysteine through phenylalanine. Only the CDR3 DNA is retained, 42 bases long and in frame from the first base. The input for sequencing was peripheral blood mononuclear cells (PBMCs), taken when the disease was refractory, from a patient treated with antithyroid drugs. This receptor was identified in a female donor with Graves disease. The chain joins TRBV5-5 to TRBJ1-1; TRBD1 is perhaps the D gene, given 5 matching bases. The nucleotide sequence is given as TGTGCCAGCAGCTTGGGTGGGGCGCCCACTGAAGCTTTCTTT. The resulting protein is CASSLGGAPTEAFF.